These T cell receptor beta chains were read from a single sample in a study of blood T cell repertoires in COVID-19. Using immunoSEQ multiplex PCR, the repertoire was profiled, and TCRdb retains in-frame clones only, with some absent. The table has roughly 97,000 clones, around 87% seen once. The sequenced sample consisted of peripheral blood. The source of these receptors is a human donor in a cohort sampled during active COVID-19. CDR3s include the opening cysteine and the closing phenylalanine or tryptophan. D genes are given only for firm matches. The size entry is marked missing in some rows and otherwise reads once, few, many or a size class.

J: TRBJ2-5; D: TRBD1; V: TRBV2; size: .; CDR3: CASSGDRKQETQYF; DNA: TGTGCCAGCAGTGGGGACAGGAAACAAGAGACCCAGTACTTC
J: TRBJ1-6; D: .; V: TRBV18; size: .; CDR3: CASSPLGAEDSPLHF; DNA: TGTGCCAGCTCACCACTTGGGGCTGAGGATTCACCCCTCCACTTT
J: TRBJ2-7; D: .; V: TRBV20-1; size: few; CDR3: CSARSGHEQYF; DNA: TGCAGTGCTAGAAGTGGGCACGAGCAGTACTTC
J: TRBJ1-1; D: .; V: TRBV2; size: once; CDR3: CASSYGTLDTEAFF; DNA: TGTGCCAGCAGCTACGGGACATTGGACACTGAAGCTTTCTTT
J: TRBJ1-1; D: .; V: TRBV5-6; size: few; CDR3: CASSLATAFMNTEAFF; DNA: TGTGCCAGCAGCTTGGCAACAGCCTTCATGAACACTGAAGCTTTCTTT
J: TRBJ1-4; D: .; V: TRBV4-2; size: .; CDR3: CASSQSSGGANEKLFF; DNA: TGTGCCAGCAGCCAATCGAGTGGAGGGGCTAATGAAAAACTGTTTTTT
J: TRBJ1-2; D: TRBD1; V: TRBV18; size: .; CDR3: CASSPGQGAFVWYGYTF; DNA: TGTGCCAGCTCACCAGGGCAGGGGGCCTTTGTCTGGTATGGCTACACCTTC
J: TRBJ2-7; D: TRBD2; V: TRBV7-2; size: .; CDR3: CASTGGGLVYEQYF; DNA: TGTGCCAGCACCGGGGGGGGGCTTGTCTACGAGCAGTACTTC
J: TRBJ1-2; D: .; V: TRBV29-1; size: .; CDR3: CSVEDLHDRNYGYTF; DNA: TGCAGCGTTGAAGATCTCCACGACAGGAACTATGGCTACACCTTC
J: TRBJ2-7; D: TRBD1; V: TRBV13; size: .; CDR3: CASSLRRTGTPYEQYF; DNA: TGTGCCAGCAGCTTAAGAAGGACAGGCACCCCCTACGAGCAGTACTTC
J: TRBJ1-4; D: TRBD1; V: TRBV6-1; size: .; CDR3: CASSEYPTGDNEKLFF; DNA: TGTGCCAGCAGTGAATACCCGACAGGGGATAATGAAAAACTGTTTTTT
J: TRBJ2-7; D: .; V: TRBV19; size: .; CDR3: CASSISTAEQYF; DNA: TGTGCCAGTAGTATAAGCACAGCCGAGCAGTACTTC
J: TRBJ2-1; D: TRBD2; V: TRBV5-6; size: few; CDR3: CASSLEIAGEVNEQFF; DNA: TGTGCCAGCAGCTTGGAGATAGCGGGAGAAGTGAATGAGCAGTTCTTC
J: TRBJ1-2; D: .; V: TRBV2; size: .; CDR3: CASSEDFYGYTF; DNA: TGTGCCAGCAGTGAAGACTTCTATGGCTACACCTTC
J: TRBJ1-2; D: TRBD1; V: TRBV19; size: .; CDR3: CASSMTGEGYTF; DNA: TGTGCCAGTAGTATGACAGGGGAAGGCTACACCTTC
J: TRBJ2-1; D: TRBD1; V: TRBV5-1; size: .; CDR3: CASSLTGVGEQFF; DNA: TGCGCCAGCAGCCTAACAGGGGTTGGTGAGCAGTTCTTC
J: TRBJ2-1; D: .; V: TRBV3-1/TRBV3-2; size: .; CDR3: CASSLLHNEQFF; DNA: TGTGCCAGCAGCCTCCTCCACAATGAGCAGTTCTTC
J: TRBJ2-7; D: TRBD2; V: TRBV2; size: once; CDR3: CASSTSGTGYEQYF; DNA: TGTGCCAGCAGCACTAGCGGGACCGGCTACGAGCAGTACTTC
J: TRBJ2-1; D: TRBD2; V: TRBV5-1; size: .; CDR3: CASTGTSGTNEQFF; DNA: TGCGCCAGTACCGGGACTAGCGGGACCAATGAGCAGTTCTTC
J: TRBJ2-3; D: TRBD1; V: TRBV6-4; size: .; CDR3: CASSATGGWSDTQYF; DNA: TGTGCCAGCAGTGCAACAGGGGGCTGGTCAGATACGCAGTATTTT
J: TRBJ2-1; D: .; V: TRBV19; size: .; CDR3: CASSIGSLRNEQFF; DNA: TGTGCCAGTAGTATAGGGTCGCTGCGCAATGAGCAGTTCTTC
J: TRBJ1-5; D: TRBD1; V: TRBV10-1; size: .; CDR3: CASSGQGGHQPQHF; DNA: TGCGCCAGCAGTGGCCAGGGGGGCCATCAGCCCCAGCATTTT
J: TRBJ1-3; D: .; V: TRBV6-5; size: .; CDR3: CASYRESSSGNTIYF; DNA: TGTGCCAGCTACAGGGAATCAAGCTCTGGAAACACCATATATTTT
J: TRBJ2-2; D: TRBD1; V: TRBV5-1; size: .; CDR3: CASSSLGTATTGELFF; DNA: TGCGCCAGCAGCTCCCTCGGGACAGCCACTACCGGGGAGCTGTTTTTT
J: TRBJ1-1; D: TRBD1; V: TRBV6-6; size: .; CDR3: CASRTGRVGTEAFF; DNA: TGTGCCAGCAGGACAGGGAGAGTGGGCACTGAAGCTTTCTTT
J: TRBJ1-2; D: .; V: TRBV28; size: .; CDR3: CASTLQPGAVYGYTF; DNA: TGTGCCAGCACTTTACAGCCCGGAGCGGTCTATGGCTACACCTTC
J: TRBJ2-7; D: TRBD1; V: TRBV5-1; size: .; CDR3: CASSLATTGGWYEQYF; DNA: TGCGCCAGCAGCTTGGCCACAACAGGGGGCTGGTACGAGCAGTACTTC
J: TRBJ1-5; D: TRBD1; V: TRBV23-1; size: .; CDR3: CARPKGGQGRNQPQHF; DNA: TGCGCCAGGCCGAAGGGGGGACAGGGACGCAATCAGCCCCAGCATTTT
J: TRBJ2-7; D: .; V: TRBV12-3/TRBV12-4; size: once; CDR3: CASSFAAVEQYF; DNA: TGTGCCAGCAGTTTCGCGGCAGTAGAGCAGTACTTC
J: TRBJ1-4; D: TRBD1; V: TRBV28; size: .; CDR3: CASSPGTGGMGDEKLFF; DNA: TGTGCCAGCAGCCCCGGGACAGGGGGCATGGGAGATGAAAAACTGTTTTTT
J: TRBJ2-3; D: TRBD1; V: TRBV7-2; size: .; CDR3: CASSLRQGATDTQYF; DNA: TGTGCCAGCAGCCTACGACAGGGGGCAACAGATACGCAGTATTTT
J: TRBJ2-3; D: TRBD2; V: TRBV9; size: .; CDR3: CASSYGTSSTDTQYF; DNA: TGTGCCAGCAGCTACGGGACTAGTTCCACAGATACGCAGTATTTT
J: TRBJ2-7; D: .; V: TRBV9; size: once; CDR3: CASSVSSEEPYEQYF; DNA: TGTGCCAGCAGCGTCTCCAGCGAAGAGCCCTACGAGCAGTACTTC
J: TRBJ2-2; D: TRBD1; V: TRBV13; size: .; CDR3: CASSIWDRTNTGELFF; DNA: TGTGCCAGCAGCATTTGGGACAGGACGAACACCGGGGAGCTGTTTTTT
J: TRBJ2-2; D: TRBD2; V: TRBV9; size: .; CDR3: CASSVRGEGTGELFF; DNA: TGTGCCAGCAGCGTACGGGGGGAAGGCACCGGGGAGCTGTTTTTT
J: TRBJ1-2; D: .; V: TRBV11-2; size: once; CDR3: CASSLDRGNYGYTF; DNA: TGTGCCAGCAGCTTAGACAGGGGAAACTATGGCTACACCTTC
J: TRBJ2-2; D: .; V: TRBV7-9; size: .; CDR3: CASSGGENTGELFF; DNA: TGTGCCAGCAGTGGAGGGGAAAACACCGGGGAGCTGTTTTTT
J: TRBJ2-1; D: .; V: TRBV29-1; size: .; CDR3: CSGEGGLQQFF; DNA: TGCAGCGGGGAGGGGGGGCTTCAACAGTTCTTC
J: TRBJ1-5; D: .; V: TRBV14; size: once; CDR3: CASSKDSNQPQHF; DNA: TGTGCCAGCAGTAAGGACAGTAATCAGCCCCAGCATTTT
J: TRBJ2-5; D: TRBD1; V: TRBV5-1; size: .; CDR3: CASSLGTGGSETQYF; DNA: TGCGCCAGCAGCTTAGGGACAGGGGGCTCGGAGACCCAGTACTTC
J: TRBJ2-7; D: TRBD1; V: TRBV5-4; size: few; CDR3: CASSLDRGISYEQYF; DNA: TGTGCCAGCAGCTTGGACAGGGGTATTTCCTACGAGCAGTACTTC
J: TRBJ2-1; D: TRBD2; V: TRBV4-2; size: .; CDR3: CASSQFLTGGRNEQFF; DNA: TGTGCCAGCAGCCAATTCTTAACGGGAGGGCGGAATGAGCAGTTCTTC
J: TRBJ1-6; D: .; V: TRBV27; size: .; CDR3: CASSLTTGTNSPLHF; DNA: TGTGCCAGCAGTTTAACTACAGGAACCAATTCACCCCTCCACTTT
J: TRBJ1-1; D: TRBD1; V: TRBV6-6; size: .; CDR3: CASRLRGRDTEAFF; DNA: TGTGCCAGCAGACTCAGGGGGCGGGACACTGAAGCTTTCTTT
J: TRBJ2-1; D: .; V: TRBV7-7; size: .; CDR3: CASSLGAIAYNEQFF; DNA: TGTGCCAGCAGCTTAGGAGCGATCGCCTACAATGAGCAGTTCTTC
J: TRBJ2-5; D: .; V: TRBV7-9; size: .; CDR3: CASSFAGQETQYF; DNA: TGTGCCAGCAGCTTTGCAGGCCAAGAGACCCAGTACTTC
J: TRBJ2-3; D: TRBD2; V: TRBV15; size: .; CDR3: CATSRDREVLADTQYF; DNA: TGTGCCACCAGCAGAGATCGGGAGGTTCTCGCAGATACGCAGTATTTT
J: TRBJ2-3; D: .; V: TRBV7-9; size: .; CDR3: CASSLGGSADTQYF; DNA: TGTGCCAGCAGCTTAGGCGGGTCGGCAGATACGCAGTATTTT
J: TRBJ2-7; D: TRBD1; V: TRBV3-1/TRBV3-2; size: .; CDR3: CASSHATPRQGALLEQYF; DNA: TGTGCCAGCAGCCATGCCACTCCGCGACAGGGGGCCCTCCTCGAGCAGTACTTC
J: TRBJ2-7; D: TRBD1; V: TRBV5-1; size: .; CDR3: CASRYRGQYEQYF; DNA: TGCGCCAGCAGGTACAGGGGGCAATACGAGCAGTACTTC
J: TRBJ2-1; D: .; V: TRBV5-4; size: once; CDR3: CASSSVNRVDEQFF; DNA: TGTGCCAGCAGCTCAGTTAACAGGGTTGATGAGCAGTTCTTC